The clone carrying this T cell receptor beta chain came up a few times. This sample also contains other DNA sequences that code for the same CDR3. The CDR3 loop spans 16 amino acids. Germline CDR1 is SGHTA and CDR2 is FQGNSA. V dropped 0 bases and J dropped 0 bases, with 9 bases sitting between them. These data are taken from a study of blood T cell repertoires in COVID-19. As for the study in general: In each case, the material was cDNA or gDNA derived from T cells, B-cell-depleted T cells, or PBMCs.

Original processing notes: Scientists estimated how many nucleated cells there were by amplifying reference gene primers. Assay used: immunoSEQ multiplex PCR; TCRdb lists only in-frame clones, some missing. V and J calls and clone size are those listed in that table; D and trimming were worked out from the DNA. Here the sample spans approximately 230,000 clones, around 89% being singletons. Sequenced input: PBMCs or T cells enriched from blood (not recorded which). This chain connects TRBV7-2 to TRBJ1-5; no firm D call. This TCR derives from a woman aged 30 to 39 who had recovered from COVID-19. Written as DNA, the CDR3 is TGTGCCAGCAGCTTAGCAGGAGGATATAGCAATCAGCCCCAGCATTTT. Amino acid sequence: CASSLAGGYSNQPQHF.